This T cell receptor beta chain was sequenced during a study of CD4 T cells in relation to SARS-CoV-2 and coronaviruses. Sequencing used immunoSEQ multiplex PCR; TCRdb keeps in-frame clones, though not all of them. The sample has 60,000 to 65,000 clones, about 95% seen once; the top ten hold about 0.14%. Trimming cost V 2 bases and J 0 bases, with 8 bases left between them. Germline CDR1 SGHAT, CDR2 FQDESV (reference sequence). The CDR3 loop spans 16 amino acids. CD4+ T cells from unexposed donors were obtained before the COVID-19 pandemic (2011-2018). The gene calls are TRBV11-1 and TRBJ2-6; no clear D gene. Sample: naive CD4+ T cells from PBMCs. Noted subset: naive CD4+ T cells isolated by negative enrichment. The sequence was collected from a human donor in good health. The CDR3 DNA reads TGTGCCAGCAGCTTAAATCAGTACTCTGGGGCCAACGTCCTGACTTTC. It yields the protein CASSLNQYSGANVLTF.